These 16 T cell receptor beta chains were sequenced from one sample in a study of blood T cell repertoires in COVID-19. The method was immunoSEQ multiplex PCR; TCRdb's version includes in-frame clones alone and lacks a portion of them. The data contain fewer than 65,000 clones, roughly 87% of them singletons. Sequencing was done on a sample of peripheral blood. Receptor source: a man aged 60 to 69 with acute or convalescent COVID-19.

The chain recombines TRBV6-6 with TRBJ1-1, with a tentative D call TRBD1 (5 bases). CDR3 length: 15 amino acids. The V and J ends lost 5 bases and 4 bases respectively, with 17 bases between them. CDR1 MNHNY and CDR2 SVGAGI come from the germline V gene (reference sequence). The CDR3 spells CASSRVLGEGTEAFF. For the CDR3, the DNA is TGTGCCAGCAGTCGGGTTTTAGGGGAGGGCACTGAAGCTTTCTTT.

CDR3 nucleotides: TGTGCCAGCGCCAGGGGCGACACTGAAGCTTTCTTT. Translated, it gives CASARGDTEAFF. The chain joins TRBV7-9 to TRBJ1-1; tentatively, D is TRBD1 (6 bases). The germline gives CDR1 SEHNR, CDR2 FQNEAQ (reference sequence). V was cut by 8 bases and J by 3 bases, with 10 bases left in between. This CDR3 spans 12 amino acids.

The chain links TRBV11-2 to TRBJ2-1; 12 nucleotides align to TRBD2. V lost 5 bases to trimming and J lost 7 bases; unmatched junction nucleotides: 6. Germline V gene data show CDR1 as SGHAT and CDR2 as FQNNGV. This CDR3 contains 15 residues. CDR3 amino acids: CASSLAGGPGNEQFF. The CDR3, as DNA: TGTGCCAGCAGCCTAGCGGGGGGGCCTGGAAATGAGCAGTTCTTC.

This clone was recorded once. The chain links TRBV19 to TRBJ2-7; 10 bases line up with TRBD2. Trimming took 3 bases from V and 2 from J; bases not matched to a gene: 4. CDR1 is LNHDA, CDR2 SQIVND, per germline (reference sequence). The CDR3 contains 15 residues. The DNA for the CDR3 is TGTGCCAGTAGTATGAGCCTAGCGGGAGCCTACGAGCAGTACTTC. Translating it yields CASSMSLAGAYEQYF.

This clone was counted only a few times. V and J are TRBV5-1 and TRBJ1-6; 9 positions agree with TRBD1. Germline trimming cut 4 bases from V and 9 bases from J; bases unmatched to any gene: 8. CDR3 length equals 15 residues. Germline values: CDR1 SGHRS, CDR2 YFSETQ. The CDR3 nucleotides read TGCGCCAGCAGCCTCGGGACAGGGAGGAGTTCACCCCTCCACTTT. Its protein product is CASSLGTGRSSPLHF.

This clone was observed once. This rearrangement joins TRBV7-9 to TRBJ2-6; D ambiguous. CDR3 length equals 15 residues. V gave up 5 bases and J gave up 8 bases, with 16 bases separating them. CDR1 SEHNR and CDR2 FQNEAQ come from the germline V gene (reference sequence). The chain's CDR3 is CASSDGVGRTNVLTF. The DNA of the CDR3 is TGTGCCAGCAGCGACGGAGTGGGTAGGACCAACGTCCTGACTTTC.

This chain uses TRBV5-6 with TRBJ2-4; D not resolved. Germline V gene sequence: CDR1 SGHDT, CDR2 YYEEEE. The CDR3 is 15 amino acids. V dropped 3 bases and J dropped 0 bases, with 10 bases sitting between them. This chain's CDR3 is CASSSLSIAKNIQYF. As DNA, the CDR3 is TGTGCCAGCAGCTCACTAAGCATAGCCAAAAACATTCAGTACTTC.

The V and J genes are TRBV10-3 and TRBJ1-6; 8 nucleotides match TRBD1. V was pared by 10 bases and J by 6 bases, with 5 bases of the junction left unmatched. The CDR3 runs 13 residues. CDR1 is ENHRY, CDR2 SYGVKD, per germline. The CDR3 sequence: CATGDRPNSPLHF. The CDR3 region has the DNA TGTGCCACCGGGGACAGGCCTAATTCACCCCTCCACTTT.

This chain links TRBV3-1 (or the pseudogene TRBV3-2) with TRBJ1-2; 10 bases line up with TRBD1. V was clipped by 2 bases and J by 3 bases; unmatched bases: 6. The CDR3 spans 16 residues. Germline lookup yields CDR1 LGHDT and CDR2 YNNKEL (reference sequence). The CDR3 DNA is TGTGCCAGCAGCCAACGACAGGGGGCCGTTTACTATGGCTACACCTTC. The encoded protein is CASSQRQGAVYYGYTF.

V gene TRBV27 combines with J gene TRBJ2-2; 8 bases agree with TRBD2. The CDR3 spans 17 residues. Germline CDR1 MNHEY, CDR2 SMNVEV (reference sequence). J gave up 5 bases and V 4 bases, and 12 bases lay outside the gene matches. CDR3 nucleotide sequence: TGTGCCAGCAGTTCCCCCGGGTTAGCGGGAAGGACCGGGGAGCTGTTTTTT. Translating gives CASSSPGLAGRTGELFF.

The chain couples TRBV5-1 to TRBJ2-3; TRBD2 matches 10 bases. The CDR3 totals 16 residues. Losses at the gene ends were 0 bases for V and 4 bases for J; bases not matched to a gene: 5. Germline-derived CDR1 and CDR2 are SGHRS and YFSETQ. The CDR3 here is CASSLDASGGSDTQYF. The CDR3 region has the DNA TGCGCCAGCAGCTTGGATGCTAGCGGGGGTTCAGATACGCAGTATTTT.

The chain joins TRBV13 to TRBJ1-6; D perhaps matches TRBD1 (6 bases). Germline V gene lookup returns CDR1 PRHDT and CDR2 FYEKMQ (reference sequence). V was trimmed by 4 bases and J by 6 bases, leaving 13 bases between them. The CDR3 has 15 amino acids. The CDR3 is CASSYTGIRNSPLHF. As DNA, the CDR3 is TGTGCCAGCAGCTACACAGGGATACGTAATTCACCCCTCCACTTT.

The chain employs TRBV12-5 and TRBJ1-1; 7 bases are a match to TRBD1. Germline values: CDR1 LGHNT, CDR2 FRNRAP. V lost 6 bases and J lost 8; bases outside the gene matches: 18. CDR3 length equals 16 residues. This CDR3 reads CASGTDRSRTNDEAFF. The CDR3 DNA reads as TGTGCTAGTGGCACGGACAGGTCAAGGACCAACGACGAAGCTTTCTTT.

A few counts support this clone. The CDR3 sequence: CASARGGLKDSPLHF. The CDR3 DNA reads TGTGCTAGTGCCAGAGGGGGTCTTAAGGATTCACCCCTCCACTTT. V gene TRBV12-5 combines with J gene TRBJ1-6, with D possibly being TRBD1 (6 bases). The CDR3 loop spans 15 amino acids. Trimming left V 7 bases short and J 8 bases short, with 18 bases between. The germline V gene has CDR1 LGHNT and CDR2 FRNRAP.

CDR3 nucleotides: TGTGCCAGCAGTTTTGGGGACTTGAACACTGAAGCTTTCTTT. Residues: CASSFGDLNTEAFF. The chain joins TRBV6-5 to TRBJ1-1, with a weak D call TRBD1 (5 bases). The length of the CDR3 is 14 residues. Germline V gene lookup returns CDR1 MNHEY and CDR2 SVGAGI. V lost 4 bases to trimming and J lost 0 bases, with 9 bases between them.

The rearrangement links TRBV18 to TRBJ1-2; D is unclear. V lost 0 bases and J lost 0, with 11 bases in between. The CDR3 totals 16 residues. Germline loops: CDR1 KGHSH, CDR2 LQKENI. The CDR3 here is CASSPPPQNTNYGYTF. CDR3 bases: TGTGCCAGCTCACCACCGCCTCAGAACACTAACTATGGCTACACCTTC.